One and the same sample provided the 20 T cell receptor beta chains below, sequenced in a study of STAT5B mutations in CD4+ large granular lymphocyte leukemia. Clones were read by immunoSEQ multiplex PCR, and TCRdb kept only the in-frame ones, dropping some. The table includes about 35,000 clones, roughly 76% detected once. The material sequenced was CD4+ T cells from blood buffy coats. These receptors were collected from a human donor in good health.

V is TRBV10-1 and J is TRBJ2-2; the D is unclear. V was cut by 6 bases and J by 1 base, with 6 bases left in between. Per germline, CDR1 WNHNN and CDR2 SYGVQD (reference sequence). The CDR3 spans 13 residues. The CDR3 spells CASSQQNTGELFF. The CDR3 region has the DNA TGCGCCAGCAGCCAACAGAACACCGGGGAGCTGTTTTTT.

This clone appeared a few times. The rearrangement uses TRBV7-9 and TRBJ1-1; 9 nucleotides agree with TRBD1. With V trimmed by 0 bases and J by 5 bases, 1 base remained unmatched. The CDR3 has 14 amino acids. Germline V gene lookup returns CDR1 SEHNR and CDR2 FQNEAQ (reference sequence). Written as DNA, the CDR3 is TGTGCCAGCAGCTTAGCTGACAGGGGGACTGAAGCTTTCTTT. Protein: CASSLADRGTEAFF.

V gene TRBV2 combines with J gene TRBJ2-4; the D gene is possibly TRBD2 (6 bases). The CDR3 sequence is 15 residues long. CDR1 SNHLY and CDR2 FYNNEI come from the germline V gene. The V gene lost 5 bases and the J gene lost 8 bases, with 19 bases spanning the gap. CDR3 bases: TGTGCCAGCAGTCCCGAAGGTGGGGGGTGGGACATTCAGTACTTC. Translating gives CASSPEGGGWDIQYF. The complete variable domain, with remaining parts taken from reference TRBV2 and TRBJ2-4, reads EPEVTQTPSHQVTQMGQEVILRCVPISNHLYFYWYRQILGQKVEFLVSFYNNEISEKSEIFDDQFSVERPDGSNFTLKIRSTKLEDSAMYFCASSPEGGGWDIQYFGAGTRLSVL.

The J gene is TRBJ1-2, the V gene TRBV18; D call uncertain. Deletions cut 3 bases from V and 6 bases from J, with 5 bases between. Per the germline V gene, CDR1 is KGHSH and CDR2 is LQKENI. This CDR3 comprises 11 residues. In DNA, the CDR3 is TGTGCCAGCTCACCGGGCGATGGCTACACCTTC. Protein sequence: CASSPGDGYTF.

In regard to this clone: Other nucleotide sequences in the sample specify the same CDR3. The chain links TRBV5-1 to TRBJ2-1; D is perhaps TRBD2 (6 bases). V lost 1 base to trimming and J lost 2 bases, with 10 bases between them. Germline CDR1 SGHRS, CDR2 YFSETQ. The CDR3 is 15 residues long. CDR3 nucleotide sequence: TGCGCCAGCAGCTTGCTAACGGGAGCCTACAATGAGCAGTTCTTC. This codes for CASSLLTGAYNEQFF.

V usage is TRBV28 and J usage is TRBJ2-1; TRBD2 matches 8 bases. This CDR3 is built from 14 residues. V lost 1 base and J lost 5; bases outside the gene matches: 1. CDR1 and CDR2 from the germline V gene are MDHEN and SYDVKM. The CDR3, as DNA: TGTGCCAGCAGTTTATCGCGGGGGGACAATGAGCAGTTCTTC. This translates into CASSLSRGDNEQFF.

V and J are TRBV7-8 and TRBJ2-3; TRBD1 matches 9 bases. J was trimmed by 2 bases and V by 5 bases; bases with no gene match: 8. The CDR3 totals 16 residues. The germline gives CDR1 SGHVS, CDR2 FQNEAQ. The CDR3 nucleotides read TGTGCCAGCAGCCCCCGGGGACAGGGAATCACAGATACGCAGTATTTT. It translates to CASSPRGQGITDTQYF.

Here the CDR3 reads CASSLVGGAFF. The CDR3 DNA follows: TGTGCCAGCAGCTTAGTGGGAGGAGCTTTCTTT. V is TRBV11-2 and J is TRBJ1-1; D is unresolved. The V end was cut by 1 base, the J end by 10 bases, with 7 bases between. The length of the CDR3 is 11 residues. Germline CDR1 reads SGHAT; CDR2 reads FQNNGV.

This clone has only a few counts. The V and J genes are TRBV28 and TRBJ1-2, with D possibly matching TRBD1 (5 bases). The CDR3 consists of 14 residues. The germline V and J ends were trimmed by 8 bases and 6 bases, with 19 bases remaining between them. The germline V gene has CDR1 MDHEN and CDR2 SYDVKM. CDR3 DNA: TGTGCCAGCGGGGGTCAGGTCCGAGGGGATGGCTACACCTTC. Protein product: CASGGQVRGDGYTF.

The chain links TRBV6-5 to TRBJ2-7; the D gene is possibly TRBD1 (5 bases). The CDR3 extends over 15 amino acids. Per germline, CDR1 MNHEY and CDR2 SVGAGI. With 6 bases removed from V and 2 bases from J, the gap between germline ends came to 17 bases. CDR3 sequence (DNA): TGTGCCAGCAGGCCTCTGGGGCGGAGCCCCTACGAGCAGTACTTC. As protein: CASRPLGRSPYEQYF.

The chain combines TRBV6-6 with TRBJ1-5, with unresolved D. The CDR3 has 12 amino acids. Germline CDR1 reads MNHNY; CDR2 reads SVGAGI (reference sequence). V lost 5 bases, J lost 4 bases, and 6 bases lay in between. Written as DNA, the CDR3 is TGTGCCAGCAGTGCGGGAAATCAGCCCCAGCATTTT. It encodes CASSAGNQPQHF.

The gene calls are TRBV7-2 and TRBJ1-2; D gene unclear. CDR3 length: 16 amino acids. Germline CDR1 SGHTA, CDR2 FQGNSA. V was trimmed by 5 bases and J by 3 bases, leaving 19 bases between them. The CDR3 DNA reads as TGTGCCAGCAGCGTCGCCGGGAAGAACCGCGACTATGGCTACACCTTC. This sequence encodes CASSVAGKNRDYGYTF.

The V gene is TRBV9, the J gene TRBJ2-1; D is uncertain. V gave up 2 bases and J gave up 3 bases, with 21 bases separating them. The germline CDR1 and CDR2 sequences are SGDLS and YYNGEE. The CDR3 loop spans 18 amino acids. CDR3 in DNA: TGTGCCAGCAGCGTCTCCGTCCAAGTTTCACGGATCTACAATGAGCAGTTCTTC. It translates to CASSVSVQVSRIYNEQFF.

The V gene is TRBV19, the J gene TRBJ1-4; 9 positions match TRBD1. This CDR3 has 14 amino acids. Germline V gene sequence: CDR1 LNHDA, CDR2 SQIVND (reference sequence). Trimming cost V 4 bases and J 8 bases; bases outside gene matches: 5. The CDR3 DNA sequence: TGTGCCAGTAGTACGGGACAGGGAGAAGAAAAACTGTTTTTT. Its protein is CASSTGQGEEKLFF. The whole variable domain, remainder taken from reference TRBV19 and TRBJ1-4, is DGGITQSPKYLFRKEGQNVTLSCEQNLNHDAMYWYRQDPGQGLRLIYYSQIVNDFQKGDIAEGYSVSREKKESFPLTVTSAQKNPTAFYLCASSTGQGEEKLFFGSGTQLSVL.

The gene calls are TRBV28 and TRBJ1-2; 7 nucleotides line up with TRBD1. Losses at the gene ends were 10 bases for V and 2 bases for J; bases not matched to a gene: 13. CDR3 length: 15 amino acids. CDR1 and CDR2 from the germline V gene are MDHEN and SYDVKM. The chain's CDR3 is CATRTGTGANYGYTF. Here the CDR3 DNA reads TGTGCCACCAGAACCGGCACAGGGGCCAACTATGGCTACACCTTC.

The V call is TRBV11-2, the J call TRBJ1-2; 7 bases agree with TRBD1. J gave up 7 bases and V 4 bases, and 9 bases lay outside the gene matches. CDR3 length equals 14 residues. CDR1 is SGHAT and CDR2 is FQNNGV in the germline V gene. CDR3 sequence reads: CASSSMTGTGGYTF. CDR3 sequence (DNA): TGTGCCAGCAGCTCGATGACAGGGACTGGTGGCTACACCTTC.

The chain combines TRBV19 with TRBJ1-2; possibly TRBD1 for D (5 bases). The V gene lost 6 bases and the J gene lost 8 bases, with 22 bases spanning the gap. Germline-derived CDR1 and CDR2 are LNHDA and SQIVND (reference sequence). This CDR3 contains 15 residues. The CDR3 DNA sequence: TGTGCCAGTAGCCAACCGGGACCCAAAGTAGGGGGCTACACCTTC. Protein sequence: CASSQPGPKVGGYTF.

The CDR3 region is CASSRSDEQFF. The CDR3 DNA follows: TGTGCCAGCAGCCGGAGCGATGAGCAGTTCTTC. The chain recombines TRBV11-2 with TRBJ2-1; D gene ambiguous. Trimming took 5 bases from V and 8 from J, leaving 7 bases between them. Germline V lookup: CDR1 SGHAT, CDR2 FQNNGV. The CDR3 has 11 residues.

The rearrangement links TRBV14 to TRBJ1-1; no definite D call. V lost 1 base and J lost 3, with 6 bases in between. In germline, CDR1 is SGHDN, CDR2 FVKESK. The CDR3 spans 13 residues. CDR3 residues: CASSQVLYTEAFF. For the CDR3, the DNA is TGTGCCAGCAGCCAAGTTCTCTACACTGAAGCTTTCTTT.

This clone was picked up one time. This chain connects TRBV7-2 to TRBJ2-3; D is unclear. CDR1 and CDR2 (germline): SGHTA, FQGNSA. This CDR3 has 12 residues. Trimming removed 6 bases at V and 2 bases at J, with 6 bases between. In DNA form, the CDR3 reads TGTGCCAGCAGAGCCCTCACAGATACGCAGTATTTT. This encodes CASRALTDTQYF. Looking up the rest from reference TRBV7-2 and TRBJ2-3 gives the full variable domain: GAGVSQSPSNKVTEKGKDVELRCDPISGHTALYWYRQSLGQGLEFLIYFQGNSAPDKSGLPSDRFSAERTGGSVSTLTIQRTQQEDSAVYLCASRALTDTQYFGPGTRLTVL.